These 32 T cell receptor beta chains came from one sample sequenced in a study of T cells expressing NK-cell markers. TCRdb reprocessed the 5' RACE reads and reports one entry per CDR3 protein, with no DNA. The sample table includes 130,000 to 150,000 distinct CDR3 sequences. What was sequenced was blood T cells: a sorted CD56 or NKG2C T cell subset, CD4+ or CD8+ T cells, or bulk PBMC T cells (not recorded which). Receptor source: a man aged 18 to 29 in good health.

The genes are TRBV29-1 and TRBJ2-1; TCRdb outputs TRBD1, but without DNA this stays unchecked. Germline CDR1 SQVTM, CDR2 ANQGSEA. The CDR3 sequence is 11 residues long. CDR3: CSGQGANEQFF.

The gene calls are TRBV6-5 and TRBJ1-5; lacking DNA, the TRBD1 call made by TCRdb goes unchecked. CDR3 length equals 15 residues. The germline CDR1 and CDR2 sequences are MNHEY and SVGAGI. CDR3 sequence reads: CASRMTGDYNQPQHF.

The chain combines TRBV2 with TRBJ2-2. Per the germline V gene, CDR1 is SNHLY and CDR2 is FYNNEI. The CDR3 consists of 14 residues. The CDR3 protein is CASSESVDTGELFF. Full variable domain (remainder filled in from reference TRBV2 and TRBJ2-2): EPEVTQTPSHQVTQMGQEVILRCVPISNHLYFYWYRQILGQKVEFLVSFYNNEISEKSEIFDDQFSVERPDGSNFTLKIRSTKLEDSAMYFCASSESVDTGELFFGEGSRLTVL.

This chain joins TRBV10-3 and TRBJ2-1; the TCRdb call, TRBD2, lacks DNA for checking. CDR3 length: 14 residues. From germline, CDR1 is ENHRY and CDR2 SYGVKD. CDR3 loop: CAIGGAGERNEQFF.

The J gene is TRBJ2-7, the V gene TRBV12-3 or TRBV12-4; the TRBD1 assignment by TCRdb is unverifiable without DNA. This CDR3 has 14 amino acids. This CDR3 is CASSPRGIIYEQYF.

The V call is TRBV27, the J call TRBJ2-5; TCRdb's assignment of TRBD2 cannot be checked, as there is no DNA. Looked up from germline, CDR1 is MNHEY and CDR2 is SMNVEV (reference sequence). This CDR3 is 15 amino acids long. The CDR3 region is CASKGGGSGTETQYF.

The chain is built from TRBV27 and TRBJ1-4; the TCRdb call, TRBD1, lacks DNA for checking. CDR3 size: 12 residues. The germline V gene has CDR1 MNHEY and CDR2 SMNVEV (reference sequence). The CDR3 loop reads CASRGTPEKLFF.

The CDR3 protein is CASSQIPPQSYEQYF. The chain combines TRBV4-2 with TRBJ2-7. This CDR3 is 15 amino acids long. Germline CDR1 and CDR2: LGHNA and YNFKEQ.

The chain has TRBV5-6 and TRBJ1-4; the TRBD1 assignment by TCRdb is unverifiable without DNA. The length of the CDR3 is 14 residues. CDR1 SGHDT and CDR2 YYEEEE come from the germline V gene. This CDR3 reads CASSLQGAGEKLFF.

This rearrangement joins TRBV7-9 to TRBJ2-7. Germline CDR1 SEHNR, CDR2 FQNEAQ (reference sequence). CDR3 length equals 14 residues. The CDR3 region is CASSSSAGSYEQYF.

The chain combines TRBV9 with TRBJ2-7; the D call of TRBD1 rests on TCRdb alone, since no DNA is present to check it. Germline V CDR1 and CDR2: SGDLS, YYNGEE. The CDR3 has 15 residues. Here the CDR3 reads CASSVGPGQSDEQYF.

This sequence joins TRBV18 and TRBJ1-5; absent DNA, TCRdb's TRBD1 call cannot be checked. From germline, CDR1 is KGHSH and CDR2 LQKENI. The CDR3 contains 15 residues. The CDR3 here is CASSQDRELNQPQHF.

V usage is TRBV7-9 and J usage is TRBJ2-1; TCRdb's D gene call, TRBD2, goes unchecked for lack of DNA. The CDR3 has 16 residues. Germline CDR1 is SEHNR and CDR2 is FQNEAQ (reference sequence). The CDR3 loop reads CASSLVASGIIDEQFF.

The chain links TRBV4-1 to TRBJ1-4; TCRdb's assignment of TRBD1 cannot be checked, as there is no DNA. Per germline, CDR1 MGHRA and CDR2 YSYEKL. The CDR3 has 13 amino acids. The CDR3 here is CASSQPQGEKLFF.

The chain is built from TRBV21-1 and TRBJ2-4. TRBV21-1 is shown as a pseudogene. The length of the CDR3 is 14 residues. The CDR3: CASSKGVPKNIQYF.

V is TRBV5-6 and J is TRBJ2-5; lacking DNA, the TRBD1 call made by TCRdb goes unchecked. This CDR3 has 13 residues. Germline CDR1 reads SGHDT; CDR2 reads YYEEEE. The chain's CDR3 is CASSLGAVETQYF.

V usage is TRBV5-1 and J usage is TRBJ2-3; TCRdb proposes TRBD2, but this gene call is untestable without DNA. Germline lookup yields CDR1 SGHRS and CDR2 YFSETQ. This CDR3 contains 16 residues. CDR3 protein: CASSGALAGVSDTQYF.

The rearrangement links TRBV18 to TRBJ2-1; as DNA is missing, the TRBD1 call by TCRdb cannot be tested. The CDR3 runs to 15 residues. Germline CDR1 and CDR2: KGHSH and LQKENI. CDR3 sequence: CASSPEGQGYNEQFF.

The CDR3 sequence is CASSLGSSSMSYEQYF. V usage is TRBV5-1 and J usage is TRBJ2-7. In germline, CDR1 is SGHRS, CDR2 YFSETQ. CDR3 length: 16 amino acids.

V usage is TRBV12-3 or TRBV12-4 and J usage is TRBJ2-5; TCRdb's assignment of TRBD1 cannot be checked, as there is no DNA. This CDR3 has 15 amino acids. The CDR3: CASGVAGAPQETQYF.

V and J are TRBV24-1 and TRBJ1-5; TCRdb designates TRBD1, a call that cannot be tested without DNA. This CDR3 comprises 14 residues. Per the germline V gene, CDR1 is KGHDR and CDR2 is SFDVKD. CDR3 region: CATSETGVGQPQHF.

The chain combines TRBV20-1 with TRBJ2-1; the TCRdb call, TRBD2, lacks DNA for checking. The germline V gene encodes CDR1 DFQATT and CDR2 SNEGSKA (reference sequence). The CDR3 is made up of 14 amino acids. The CDR3 sequence is CSAPTSGIYNEQFF.

This chain links TRBV9 with TRBJ2-1; TCRdb's D call, TRBD1, is unchecked because there is no DNA. Germline CDR1 SGDLS, CDR2 YYNGEE. This CDR3 is 16 amino acids long. CDR3: CASSVADGQAYNEQFF.

The rearrangement links TRBV25-1 to TRBJ2-1. Looked up from germline, CDR1 is MGHDK and CDR2 is SYGVNS. This CDR3 is 16 amino acids long. CDR3 sequence reads: CASSEYGVESYNEQFF.

The J gene is TRBJ2-5, the V gene TRBV27. Germline V gene sequence: CDR1 MNHEY, CDR2 SMNVEV (reference sequence). The CDR3 is 14 amino acids. CDR3 loop: CASSPLSISETQYF.

The CDR3 protein is CASSWVRTFPSDEQFF. The V gene is TRBV12-3 or TRBV12-4, the J gene TRBJ2-1; TCRdb indicates TRBD1, and absent DNA this call remains unverified. This CDR3 comprises 16 residues.

The rearrangement uses TRBV7-6 and TRBJ2-5; as DNA is missing, the TRBD2 call by TCRdb cannot be tested. This CDR3 has 20 amino acids. From germline, CDR1 is SGHVS and CDR2 FNYEAQ. CDR3 in amino acids: CASSRPLAGDDAPQQETQYF.

V usage is TRBV13 and J usage is TRBJ2-3; the D call of TRBD1 rests on TCRdb alone, since no DNA is present to check it. CDR1 is PRHDT and CDR2 is FYEKMQ in the germline V gene (reference sequence). The CDR3 is 13 residues long. The CDR3 sequence: CASSGQLSDTQYF.

This chain links TRBV12-3 or TRBV12-4 with TRBJ1-1. The CDR3 contains 14 residues. This chain's CDR3 is CASRDIAPNTEAFF.

The rearrangement links TRBV12-3 or TRBV12-4 to TRBJ2-1; TCRdb picks TRBD1, but there is no DNA to check that call. CDR3 length: 12 residues. CDR3 sequence reads: CASTWDSDEQFF.

The J gene is TRBJ2-1, the V gene TRBV14; TCRdb proposes TRBD1, but this gene call is untestable without DNA. Germline V gives CDR1 SGHDN, CDR2 FVKESK. The CDR3 sequence is 12 residues long. The CDR3 loop reads CASSQGGWGQFF.

The V and J genes are TRBV14 and TRBJ2-1; TCRdb picks TRBD1, but there is no DNA to check that call. CDR3 size: 17 residues. The V gene's germline CDR1 is SGHDN and CDR2 FVKESK. The CDR3: CASSQDRGAWSYNEQFF.